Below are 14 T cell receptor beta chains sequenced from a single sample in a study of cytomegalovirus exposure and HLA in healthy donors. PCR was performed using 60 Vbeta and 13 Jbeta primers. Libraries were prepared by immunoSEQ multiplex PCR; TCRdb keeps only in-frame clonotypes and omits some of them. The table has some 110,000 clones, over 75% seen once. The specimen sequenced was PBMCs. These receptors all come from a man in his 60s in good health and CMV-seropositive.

The CDR3 is CASSPWGVGAPLHF. The CDR3 nucleotides are TGTGCCAGCAGTCCTTGGGGGGTAGGGGCACCCCTCCACTTT. The rearrangement links TRBV28 to TRBJ1-6; D is perhaps TRBD1 (5 bases). This CDR3 comprises 14 residues. The V end lost 5 bases, the J end lost 11 bases, and 16 bases lay between the germline ends. Germline CDR1 and CDR2: MDHEN and SYDVKM.

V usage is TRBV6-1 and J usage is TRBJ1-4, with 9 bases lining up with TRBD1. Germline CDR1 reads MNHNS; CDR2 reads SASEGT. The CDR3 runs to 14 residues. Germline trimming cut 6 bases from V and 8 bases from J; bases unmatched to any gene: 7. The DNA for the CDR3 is TGTGCCAGCAGATCACAGGGGGCGAGAGAAAAACTGTTTTTT. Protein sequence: CASRSQGAREKLFF.

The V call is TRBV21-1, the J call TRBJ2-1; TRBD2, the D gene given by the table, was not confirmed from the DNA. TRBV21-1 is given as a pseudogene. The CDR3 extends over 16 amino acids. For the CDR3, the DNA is TGTGCCAGCAGCTTGGTCGGATTAGCGGGGGATGATGAGCAGTTCTTC. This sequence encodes CASSLVGLAGDDEQFF.

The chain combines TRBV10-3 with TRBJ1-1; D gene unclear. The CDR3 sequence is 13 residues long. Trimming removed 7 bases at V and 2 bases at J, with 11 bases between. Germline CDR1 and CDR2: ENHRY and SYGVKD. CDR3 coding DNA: TGTGCCATCATGGAAGGGAGTAACACTGAAGCTTTCTTT. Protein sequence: CAIMEGSNTEAFF.

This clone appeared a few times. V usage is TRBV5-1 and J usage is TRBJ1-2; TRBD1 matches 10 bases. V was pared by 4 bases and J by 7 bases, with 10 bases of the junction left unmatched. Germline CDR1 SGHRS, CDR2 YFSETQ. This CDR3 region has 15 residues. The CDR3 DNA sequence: TGCGCCAGCAGCCCCTCCGGGACAGGGGTGGGTGGCTACACCTTC. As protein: CASSPSGTGVGGYTF.

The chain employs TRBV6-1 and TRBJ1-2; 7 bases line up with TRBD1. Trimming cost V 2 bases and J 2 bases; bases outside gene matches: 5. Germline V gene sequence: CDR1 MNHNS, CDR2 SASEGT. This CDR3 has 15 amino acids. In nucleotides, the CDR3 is TGTGCCAGCAGTGAACGGACAGGTTCCAACTATGGCTACACCTTC. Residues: CASSERTGSNYGYTF.

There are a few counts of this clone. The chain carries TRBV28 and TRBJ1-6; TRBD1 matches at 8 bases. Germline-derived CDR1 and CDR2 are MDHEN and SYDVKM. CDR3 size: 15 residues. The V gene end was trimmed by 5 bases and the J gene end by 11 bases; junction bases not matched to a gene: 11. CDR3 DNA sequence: TGTGCCAGCAGTCCCCCGGCAGGGGGCCAGCCACCCCTCCACTTT. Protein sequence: CASSPPAGGQPPLHF. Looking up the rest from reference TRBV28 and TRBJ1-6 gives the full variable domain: DVKVTQSSRYLVKRTGEKVFLECVQDMDHENMFWYRQDPGLGLRLIYFSYDVKMKEKGDIPEGYSVSREKKERFSLILESASTNQTSMYLCASSPPAGGQPPLHFGNGTRLTVT.

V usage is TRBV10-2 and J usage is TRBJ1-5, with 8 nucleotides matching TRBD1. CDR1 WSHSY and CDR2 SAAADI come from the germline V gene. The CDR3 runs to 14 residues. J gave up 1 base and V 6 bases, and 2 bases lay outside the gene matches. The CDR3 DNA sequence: TGCGCCAGCAGGCAGGGGGCGAGCAATCAGCCCCAGCATTTT. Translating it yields CASRQGASNQPQHF.

DNA of the CDR3: TGTGCCAGCTCACCAAGCGACAGGGCAGGAGAAAAACTGTTTTTT. It codes for CASSPSDRAGEKLFF. This rearrangement joins TRBV18 to TRBJ1-4; 7 nucleotides agree with TRBD1. The V gene's germline CDR1 is KGHSH and CDR2 LQKENI. CDR3 length: 15 residues. After removal of 2 bases from V and 8 bases from J, the junction contained 8 bases not matched to a gene. The whole variable domain, filled in from reference TRBV18 and TRBJ1-4, reads NAGVMQNPRHLVRRRGQEARLRCSPMKGHSHVYWYRQLPEEGLKFMVYLQKENIIDESGMPKERFSAEFPKEGPSILRIQQVVRGDSAAYFCASSPSDRAGEKLFFGSGTQLSVL.

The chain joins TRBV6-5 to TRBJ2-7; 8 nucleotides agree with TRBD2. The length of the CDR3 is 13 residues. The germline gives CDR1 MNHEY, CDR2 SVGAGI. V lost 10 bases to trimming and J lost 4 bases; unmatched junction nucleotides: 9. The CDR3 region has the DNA TGTGCCACCGGGAGGGGGGCAGGTTACGAGCAGTACTTC. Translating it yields CATGRGAGYEQYF.

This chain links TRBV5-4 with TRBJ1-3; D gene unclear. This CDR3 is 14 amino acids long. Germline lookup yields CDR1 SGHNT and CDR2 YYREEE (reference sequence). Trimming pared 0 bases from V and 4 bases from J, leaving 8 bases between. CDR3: CASSLGSLGNTIYF. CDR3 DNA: TGTGCCAGCAGCTTGGGGAGTCTCGGAAACACCATATATTTT.

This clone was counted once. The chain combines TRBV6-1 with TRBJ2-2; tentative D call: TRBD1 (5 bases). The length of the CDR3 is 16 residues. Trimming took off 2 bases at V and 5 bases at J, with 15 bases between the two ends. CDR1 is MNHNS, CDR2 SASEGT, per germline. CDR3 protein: CASSERAGKLTGELFF. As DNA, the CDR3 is TGTGCCAGCAGTGAAAGGGCAGGGAAATTAACCGGGGAGCTGTTTTTT.

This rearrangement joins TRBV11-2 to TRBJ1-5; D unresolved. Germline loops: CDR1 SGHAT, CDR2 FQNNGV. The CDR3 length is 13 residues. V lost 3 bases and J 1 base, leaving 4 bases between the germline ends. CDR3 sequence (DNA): TGTGCCAGCAGCTTCGAGAGCAATCAGCCCCAGCATTTT. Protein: CASSFESNQPQHF.

The CDR3 DNA is TGTGCCAGCTCGGGAGGATTGAACACCGGGGAGCTGTTTTTT. Its translation: CASSGGLNTGELFF. The chain has TRBV13 and TRBJ2-2, with 7 bases that match TRBD2. Germline CDR1 reads PRHDT; CDR2 reads FYEKMQ (reference sequence). Trimming took 8 bases from V and 1 from J; bases not matched to a gene: 4. This CDR3 is built from 14 residues. Looking up the rest from reference TRBV13 and TRBJ2-2 gives the full variable domain: AAGVIQSPRHLIKEKRETATLKCYPIPRHDTVYWYQQGPGQDPQFLISFYEKMQSDKGSIPDRFSAQQFSDYHSELNMSSLELGDSALYFCASSGGLNTGELFFGEGSRLTVL.